The T cell receptor (beta chain) described here comes from a study of early T cells in non-severe SARS-CoV-2 infection. TCRdb processed the 5' RACE reads anew with MiXCR; each CDR3 protein has one entry. The table includes roughly 70,000 distinct CDR3 sequences, around 20% detected once. Sequencing used whole blood, obtained at baseline. The clonotype was recovered from an adult who was a healthcare worker with PCR-confirmed SARS-CoV-2 infection or an uninfected control (not recorded which).

The chain's CDR3 is CASSLEGTGYTF. The DNA for the CDR3 is TGTGCCAGCAGCTTAGAGGGCACCGGCTACACCTTC. The chain has TRBV7-9 and TRBJ1-2; D is unclear. This CDR3 comprises 12 residues. Trimming cost V 1 base and J 8 bases, with 8 bases left between them. Germline CDR1 and CDR2: SEHNR and FQNEAQ (reference sequence). The variable domain in full, completed from reference TRBV7-9 and TRBJ1-2, reads DTGVSQNPRHKITKRGQNVTFRCDPISEHNRLYWYRQTLGQGPEFLTYFQNEAQLEKSRLLSDRFSAERPKGSFSTLEIQRTEQGDSAMYLCASSLEGTGYTFGSGTRLTVV.